This T cell receptor (beta chain) was sequenced during a study of identical twins. TCRdb reprocessed the 5' RACE reads via MiXCR and lists one record per CDR3 protein. The sample lists more than 600,000 distinct CDR3 sequences, over 15% seen once, with less than 15% in the top ten. This clonotype has only a few counts. CDR1 and CDR2 (germline): DFQATT, SNEGSKA (reference sequence). Trimming cost V 6 bases and J 5 bases, with 13 bases left between them. The CDR3 extends over 12 amino acids. Another study also made use of these data, one on T cells expressing NK-cell markers.

The sequenced material came from PBMCs. The clonotype comes from a woman aged 18-29 years in good health. V and J are TRBV20-1 and TRBJ2-5; no clear D. CDR3 protein: CSALRLTETQYF. CDR3 DNA: TGCAGTGCCCTTAGACTTACGGAGACCCAGTACTTC.